Listed here are 15 T cell receptor beta chains from one sample, sequenced in a study of PD-1 blockade in classical Hodgkin lymphoma. The sample's time point: cycle 4 day 1 (C4D1), after more than 5 weeks of nivolumab. There was relapse after autologous stem cell transplantation in every patient, and there was variation in brentuximab vedotin exposure. The assay was immunoSEQ multiplex PCR, and TCRdb's table has in-frame clones only and misses some. The sample carries 96,000 or so clones, just over 90% recorded once. The material sequenced was peripheral blood mononuclear cells (PBMCs), taken before the fourth cycle of nivolumab. The receptors were sampled from a human donor with classical Hodgkin lymphoma.

J is TRBJ2-5 and V is TRBV5-1; D is tentatively TRBD1 or TRBD2 (6 bases each). The germline CDR1 and CDR2 sequences are SGHRS and YFSETQ. Trimming cost V 0 bases and J 1 base, with 10 bases left between them. The CDR3 contains 15 residues. The CDR3 sequence is CASSLGGALQETQYF. Here the CDR3 DNA reads TGCGCCAGCAGCTTGGGGGGGGCCCTCCAAGAGACCCAGTACTTC.

The chain is built from TRBV19 and TRBJ1-3; 8 bases are a match to TRBD1. CDR1 is LNHDA and CDR2 is SQIVND in the germline V gene (reference sequence). The CDR3 length is 16 residues. V lost 5 bases, J lost 3 bases, and 9 bases stayed unmatched. The CDR3 here is CASSRPSTGVGNTIYF. The CDR3 DNA follows: TGTGCCAGTAGTCGACCTTCGACAGGGGTTGGAAACACCATATATTTT. Filled out from reference TRBV19 and TRBJ1-3, the complete variable domain reads DGGITQSPKYLFRKEGQNVTLSCEQNLNHDAMYWYRQDPGQGLRLIYYSQIVNDFQKGDIAEGYSVSREKKESFPLTVTSAQKNPTAFYLCASSRPSTGVGNTIYFGEGSWLTVV.

V is TRBV5-1 and J is TRBJ2-2, with 7 bases fitting TRBD2. J was trimmed by 1 base and V by 3 bases; bases with no gene match: 12. This CDR3 contains 18 residues. From germline, CDR1 is SGHRS and CDR2 YFSETQ. The CDR3 protein is CASSSPGGRERNTGELFF. DNA of the CDR3: TGCGCCAGCAGCTCCCCCGGCGGGCGGGAGAGGAACACCGGGGAGCTGTTTTTT.

This clone appeared a single time. V usage is TRBV7-9 and J usage is TRBJ2-2; 10 positions match TRBD2. CDR1 SEHNR and CDR2 FQNEAQ come from the germline V gene (reference sequence). This CDR3 spans 14 amino acids. V was clipped by 7 bases and J by 6 bases; unmatched bases: 5. CDR3 protein: CASTGLAGAGELFF. The CDR3, as DNA: TGTGCCAGCACCGGTCTAGCGGGAGCCGGGGAGCTGTTTTTT. The full variable domain, in which reference TRBV7-9 and TRBJ2-2 provide the parts outside the CDR3, is DTGVSQNPRHKITKRGQNVTFRCDPISEHNRLYWYRQTLGQGPEFLTYFQNEAQLEKSRLLSDRFSAERPKGSFSTLEIQRTEQGDSAMYLCASTGLAGAGELFFGEGSRLTVL.

The sample holds many counts of this clone. The rearrangement joins TRBV7-9 to TRBJ1-1; D not certain. The CDR3 totals 15 residues. Germline V CDR1 and CDR2: SEHNR, FQNEAQ (reference sequence). V was trimmed by 2 bases and J by 1 base, leaving 11 bases between them. The CDR3 is CASSLYIGGNTEAFF. The CDR3 coding sequence is TGTGCCAGCAGCTTATATATCGGCGGGAACACTGAAGCTTTCTTT.

The chain combines TRBV19 with TRBJ2-7; D not resolved. Per the germline V gene, CDR1 is LNHDA and CDR2 is SQIVND (reference sequence). The CDR3 has 11 residues. V was clipped by 8 bases and J by 6 bases, with 11 bases between them. CDR3 protein: CASGYAPEQYF. The CDR3 bases are TGTGCCAGTGGCTACGCCCCCGAGCAGTACTTC.

The genes are TRBV28 and TRBJ1-1, with TRBD1 matching 12 bases. CDR3 size: 15 residues. With V trimmed by 5 bases and J by 2 bases, 3 bases remained unmatched. The germline gives CDR1 MDHEN, CDR2 SYDVKM. The CDR3 is CASSGTGGFNTEAFF. The CDR3, as DNA: TGTGCCAGCAGTGGGACAGGGGGCTTTAACACTGAAGCTTTCTTT. Supplemented by reference TRBV28 and TRBJ1-1, the full variable domain reads DVKVTQSSRYLVKRTGEKVFLECVQDMDHENMFWYRQDPGLGLRLIYFSYDVKMKEKGDIPEGYSVSREKKERFSLILESASTNQTSMYLCASSGTGGFNTEAFFGQGTRLTVV.

This clone has only a few counts. This rearrangement joins TRBV4-1 to TRBJ2-1, with 7 bases identical to TRBD2. CDR3 size: 17 residues. CDR1 MGHRA and CDR2 YSYEKL come from the germline V gene. J was trimmed by 7 bases and V by 4 bases; bases with no gene match: 16. The DNA for the CDR3 is TGCGCCAGCAGCCGTCAAGGACTAGTCTTGTTGGGGAATGAGCAGTTCTTC. It yields the protein CASSRQGLVLLGNEQFF.

The rearrangement joins TRBV18 to TRBJ2-7, with D tentatively TRBD1 or TRBD2 (5 bases each). Germline-derived CDR1 and CDR2 are KGHSH and LQKENI. The CDR3 extends over 13 amino acids. The V end was cut by 3 bases, the J end by 5 bases, with 11 bases between. CDR3 nucleotides: TGTGCCAGCTCACCGGGGGTTTACCACGAGCAGTACTTC. This codes for CASSPGVYHEQYF.

The chain couples TRBV14 to TRBJ2-1; the match to TRBD2 covers 7 bases. The J segment lost 5 bases and the V segment lost 4 bases, leaving 5 bases of the junction unmatched. The CDR3 totals 14 residues. Germline CDR1 is SGHDN and CDR2 is FVKESK. CDR3 in DNA: TGTGCCAGCAGCCCCTGGACTAGGAACAATGAGCAGTTCTTC. Encoded protein: CASSPWTRNNEQFF.

The chain employs TRBV9 and TRBJ2-2; D not certain. The V gene's germline CDR1 is SGDLS and CDR2 YYNGEE. This CDR3 is 13 amino acids long. V was shortened by 6 bases and J by 1 base, with 7 bases between the two germline ends. CDR3 residues: CASTPVNTGELFF. The CDR3 bases are TGTGCCAGCACCCCCGTGAACACCGGGGAGCTGTTTTTT.

This rearrangement joins TRBV6-4 to TRBJ2-1, with 12 nucleotides matching TRBD2. Looked up from germline, CDR1 is MRHNA and CDR2 is SNTAGT. V shed 0 bases, J shed 7 bases, and the junction held 4 bases outside the gene matches. The CDR3 has 16 amino acids. The CDR3 DNA reads TGTGCCAGCAGTGACTCGTGGACTAGCGGGACGAATGAGCAGTTCTTC. Translated: CASSDSWTSGTNEQFF.

V gene TRBV28 combines with J gene TRBJ2-7; D is possibly TRBD2 (5 bases). The CDR3 loop spans 11 amino acids. Germline-derived CDR1 and CDR2 are MDHEN and SYDVKM. V lost 6 bases and J 6 bases, leaving 9 bases between the germline ends. Here the CDR3 reads CASRLGSEQYF. The CDR3 DNA sequence: TGTGCCAGCAGACTAGGTAGCGAGCAGTACTTC.

This clone was observed a single time. The chain is built from TRBV20-1 and TRBJ1-1; D unclear. Germline CDR1 reads DFQATT; CDR2 reads SNEGSKA (reference sequence). V shed 3 bases and J shed 4 bases, with 6 bases lying between them. The CDR3 has 11 residues. The CDR3 loop reads CSASTGTEAFF. CDR3 in DNA: TGCAGTGCTAGTACGGGCACTGAAGCTTTCTTT.

The genes are TRBV5-1 and TRBJ2-3, with D maybe TRBD1 (7 bases). Germline loops: CDR1 SGHRS, CDR2 YFSETQ. V was cut by 0 bases and J by 4 bases, with 9 bases left in between. CDR3 length equals 14 residues. The CDR3 bases are TGCGCCAGCAGCTTGGGGAGGGGGCCAGATACGCAGTATTTT. Translation: CASSLGRGPDTQYF.